Below, 17 T cell receptor beta chains from the same sample are listed, as sequenced in a study of blood T cell repertoires in COVID-19. Clones were read by immunoSEQ multiplex PCR, and TCRdb kept only the in-frame ones, dropping some. This sample yields about 70,000 clones, of which around 89% are seen a single time; roughly 2.8% belongs to the top ten. The sample comprised peripheral blood. The receptors originated from a man aged 45-65 years with acute or convalescent COVID-19.

This clone was seen a single time. CDR3 nucleotides: TGTGCCAGCAGGGCGGGACTAGCGGGAACAGATACGCAGTATTTT. It is translated as CASRAGLAGTDTQYF. The chain combines TRBV7-9 with TRBJ2-3, with TRBD2 identical over 13 bases. CDR3 size: 15 residues. CDR1 SEHNR and CDR2 FQNEAQ come from the germline V gene (reference sequence). V was clipped by 6 bases and J by 3 bases; unmatched bases: 3.

The V gene is TRBV19, the J gene TRBJ1-2; TRBD1 matches 12 bases. The CDR3 length is 19 residues. The V and J ends lost 4 bases and 3 bases, in that order; junction bases with no gene match: 15. Germline V gene sequence: CDR1 LNHDA, CDR2 SQIVND (reference sequence). The CDR3 DNA sequence: TGTGCCAGTAGTAGGGACAGGGGGCTTTATGTCAGCGTGGACTATGGCTACACCTTC. This gives the protein CASSRDRGLYVSVDYGYTF.

The chain combines TRBV3-1 (or the pseudogene TRBV3-2) with TRBJ2-1; TRBD2 agrees at 9 bases. J was trimmed by 5 bases and V by 0 bases; bases with no gene match: 8. Germline CDR1 reads LGHDT; CDR2 reads YNNKEL (reference sequence). This CDR3 has 17 amino acids. CDR3 DNA sequence: TGTGCCAGCAGCCAAGATAGGCCGGCGGGAGGGAACAATGAGCAGTTCTTC. The encoded protein is CASSQDRPAGGNNEQFF.

The V gene is TRBV11-2, the J gene TRBJ1-2; D is unresolved. Germline V CDR1 and CDR2: SGHAT, FQNNGV. The CDR3 runs 14 residues. The V end was cut by 5 bases, the J end by 1 base, with 11 bases between. The CDR3 region is CASSLGGINYGYTF. CDR3 bases: TGTGCCAGCAGCCTCGGAGGGATTAACTATGGCTACACCTTC.

This clone was detected only once. The chain combines TRBV6-5 with TRBJ1-6; D possibly corresponds to TRBD1 (6 bases). Germline CDR1 MNHEY, CDR2 SVGAGI. The CDR3 sequence is 15 residues long. Trimming pared 5 bases from V and 0 bases from J, leaving 8 bases between. In DNA, the CDR3 is TGTGCCAGCAGTCCCAGGGGCTCCTATAATTCACCCCTCCACTTT. Translating it yields CASSPRGSYNSPLHF.

The chain couples TRBV24-1 to TRBJ2-1, with no clear D. V lost 9 bases, J lost 1 base, and 18 bases lay in between. This CDR3 has 16 residues. The germline gives CDR1 KGHDR, CDR2 SFDVKD. The DNA for the CDR3 is TGTGCCACCGGGTCTCACCCCCTCGGGTCCTACAATGAGCAGTTCTTC. Translating gives CATGSHPLGSYNEQFF.

The genes are TRBV27 and TRBJ2-7; 7 bases match TRBD1. Germline CDR1 is MNHEY and CDR2 is SMNVEV (reference sequence). V shed 3 bases, J shed 5 bases, and the junction held 7 bases outside the gene matches. CDR3 length: 14 residues. CDR3 protein: CASSFRGRPHEQYF. CDR3 DNA: TGTGCCAGCAGTTTTAGGGGGCGCCCCCACGAGCAGTACTTC.

This sequence joins TRBV5-4 and TRBJ2-3, with a possible D match to TRBD2 (5 bases). Germline V lookup: CDR1 SGHNT, CDR2 YYREEE (reference sequence). Trimming shortened V by 2 bases and J by 6 bases, and 13 bases separated the two germline ends. The CDR3 has 14 amino acids. CDR3 nucleotide sequence: TGTGCCAGCAGCTTTGTGGGAGTAATGGATACGCAGTATTTT. Protein: CASSFVGVMDTQYF.

The V and J genes are TRBV27 and TRBJ1-1; 7 nucleotides match TRBD1. The CDR3 covers 15 residues. Germline V gene lookup returns CDR1 MNHEY and CDR2 SMNVEV (reference sequence). V lost 6 bases to trimming and J lost 1 base; unmatched junction nucleotides: 8. The DNA of the CDR3 is TGTGCCAGCAGACCCGAACAGGGGCCGAACACTGAAGCTTTCTTT. Translated: CASRPEQGPNTEAFF.

This rearrangement joins TRBV4-1 to TRBJ2-1; D is possibly TRBD2 (6 bases). The CDR3 is made up of 13 amino acids. Trimming removed 6 bases at V and 6 bases at J, with 12 bases between. CDR1 MGHRA and CDR2 YSYEKL come from the germline V gene. In nucleotides, the CDR3 is TGCGCCAGCAGAACTAGCCGGACCAATGAGCAGTTCTTC. It codes for CASRTSRTNEQFF.

V gene TRBV9 combines with J gene TRBJ2-7; 8 nucleotides line up with TRBD2. The CDR3 is 16 amino acids. Losses at the gene ends were 4 bases for V and 3 bases for J; bases not matched to a gene: 12. CDR1 is SGDLS and CDR2 is YYNGEE in the germline V gene. The CDR3 reads CASSPREVAGSYEQYF. The CDR3 region has the DNA TGTGCCAGCAGCCCCCGGGAGGTAGCGGGAAGCTACGAGCAGTACTTC.

The chain combines TRBV4-3 with TRBJ1-6; D remains ambiguous. Looked up from germline, CDR1 is LGHNA and CDR2 is YSLEER. With 0 bases removed from V and 6 bases from J, the gap between germline ends came to 9 bases. The CDR3 sequence is 15 residues long. CDR3 DNA: TGCGCCAGCAGCCAAGAGAGGCGGATTAATTCACCCCTCCACTTT. Translation: CASSQERRINSPLHF.

V and J are TRBV19 and TRBJ2-2; D is undetermined. Germline V gene data show CDR1 as LNHDA and CDR2 as SQIVND (reference sequence). This CDR3 contains 15 residues. V lost 6 bases and J lost 4, with 15 bases in between. The CDR3 sequence is CASSPGGSPTGELFF. The CDR3, as DNA: TGTGCCAGTAGCCCAGGTGGGTCCCCCACCGGGGAGCTGTTTTTT.

The chain uses TRBV7-7 and TRBJ2-7, with D possibly being TRBD2 (6 bases). Germline V CDR1 and CDR2: SSHAT, FNYEAQ (reference sequence). V was trimmed by 6 bases and J by 2 bases, leaving 23 bases between them. The CDR3 consists of 17 residues. DNA of the CDR3: TGTGCCAGCAGGCGGGGAACGGGACCCCAACAGCCCTACGAGCAGTACGTC. Translated, it gives CASRRGTGPQQPYEQYV.

The rearrangement links TRBV6-2 or TRBV6-3 to TRBJ1-2, with D maybe TRBD1 (5 bases). The CDR3 runs to 16 residues. V gave up 0 bases and J gave up 7 bases, with 18 bases separating them. Germline-derived CDR1 and CDR2 are MNHEY and SVGEGT. The CDR3 DNA reads as TGTGCCAGCAGTTACTCGATGGCTGGGCAGGGTCGTGGCTACACCTTC. The encoded protein is CASSYSMAGQGRGYTF.

The V and J genes are TRBV28 and TRBJ2-1, with TRBD1 matching 7 bases. The length of the CDR3 is 15 residues. CDR1 is MDHEN and CDR2 is SYDVKM in the germline V gene. After removal of 6 bases from V and 7 bases from J, the junction contained 12 bases not matched to a gene. The CDR3 nucleotides read TGTGCCAGCAGCGCAGGGGGAGTGGCGAGAAATGAGCAGTTCTTC. Its protein is CASSAGGVARNEQFF.

CDR3 amino acids: CASSSPGYTEAFF. For the CDR3, the DNA is TGCGCCAGCAGTTCCCCAGGATACACTGAAGCTTTCTTT. This chain connects TRBV10-2 to TRBJ1-1, with D hard to call. CDR1 WSHSY and CDR2 SAAADI come from the germline V gene. V lost 5 bases and J 3 bases, leaving 10 bases between the germline ends. This CDR3 is built from 13 residues.